Here is one TCR beta chain with its context. Its specificity is unknown. This sample stems from a study of shared clonotypes between healthy human individuals. Healthy and HIV-negative, the adult donors had no recent acute infections or vaccinations. Those who donated, Caucasian adults without exception, all lived in Nashville, Tennessee. Profiling relied on immunoSEQ multiplex PCR, and the TCRdb table lists in-frame clones only, not all of them. The sample gives roughly 1 million clones, 60% to 80% of which show up once; roughly 1.5% is in the top ten. This CDR3 is built from 16 residues. The V end lost 2 bases, the J end lost 4 bases, and 15 bases lay between the germline ends. CDR1 SGHVS and CDR2 FQNEAQ come from the germline V gene. Study outcomes and limitations: Lower generation probabilities were found for non-shared clonotypes than for those shared by all four donors. Estimated richness was generally greater in naive than memory subsets.

This receptor was identified in a man aged 18 to 35 in good health. The source material was memory CD4+ T cells sorted from blood. Subset here: CD45RA-negative fraction. The rearrangement uses TRBV7-8 and TRBJ2-1, with unresolved D. The CDR3, as DNA: TGTGCCAGCAGCTTAATTGGCGGACGGATTTACAATGAGCAGTTCTTC. Encoded protein: CASSLIGGRIYNEQFF.